This passage covers 23 T cell receptor beta chains from one sample sequenced in a study of blood T cell repertoires in COVID-19. Libraries were prepared by immunoSEQ multiplex PCR; TCRdb keeps only in-frame clonotypes and omits some of them. The data contain a few hundred thousand clones, about four fifths of them singletons. Sequencing input: peripheral blood. All receptors derive from an older person with COVID-19, enrolled during active disease.

About this clone: The sample carries other DNA sequences with the same CDR3. This chain connects TRBV9 to TRBJ1-2; 8 bases map to TRBD1. Germline V gene data show CDR1 as SGDLS and CDR2 as YYNGEE. The J segment lost 5 bases and the V segment lost 3 bases, leaving 3 bases of the junction unmatched. The CDR3 spans 13 residues. CDR3 in DNA: TGTGCCAGCAGCGCCACAGGGGGTTATGGCTACACCTTC. As protein: CASSATGGYGYTF.

The J gene is TRBJ1-5, the V gene TRBV19; 8 bases agree with TRBD1. Losses at the gene ends were 6 bases for V and 6 bases for J; bases not matched to a gene: 10. The length of the CDR3 is 15 residues. CDR1 is LNHDA, CDR2 SQIVND, per germline (reference sequence). As DNA, the CDR3 is TGTGCCAGTAGGGACAGGGCGTTTGGCTTTCAGCCCCAGCATTTT. Amino acids: CASRDRAFGFQPQHF. Looking up the rest from reference TRBV19 and TRBJ1-5 gives the full variable domain: DGGITQSPKYLFRKEGQNVTLSCEQNLNHDAMYWYRQDPGQGLRLIYYSQIVNDFQKGDIAEGYSVSREKKESFPLTVTSAQKNPTAFYLCASRDRAFGFQPQHFGDGTRLSIL.

In DNA form, the CDR3 reads TGTGCCAGCAGTTTCCACAGGGGGAACAGGGACACTGAAGCTTTCTTT. This sequence encodes CASSFHRGNRDTEAFF. The V call is TRBV28, the J call TRBJ1-1; 8 bases fit TRBD1. The V gene end was trimmed by 3 bases and the J gene end by 3 bases; junction bases not matched to a gene: 9. The CDR3 is made up of 16 amino acids. The germline CDR1 and CDR2 sequences are MDHEN and SYDVKM.

The chain couples TRBV28 to TRBJ1-6; D may be TRBD1 (6 bases). The CDR3 is 16 amino acids. Trimming shortened V by 4 bases and J by 0 bases, and 10 bases separated the two germline ends. Looked up from germline, CDR1 is MDHEN and CDR2 is SYDVKM. The CDR3 here is CASSSDRSSYNSPLHF. CDR3 nucleotides: TGTGCCAGCAGTTCAGACAGGAGCTCCTATAATTCACCCCTCCACTTT.

The rearrangement joins TRBV19 to TRBJ1-1, with a weak D call TRBD1 (6 bases). Germline CDR1 and CDR2: LNHDA and SQIVND (reference sequence). V was pared by 8 bases and J by 3 bases, with 10 bases between. The CDR3 runs 12 residues. This CDR3 reads CASAGEHTEAFF. The CDR3 DNA reads TGTGCCAGTGCAGGGGAGCACACTGAAGCTTTCTTT.

The chain combines TRBV5-5 with TRBJ2-3; 8 bases line up with TRBD2. Losses at the gene ends were 4 bases for V and 1 base for J; bases not matched to a gene: 8. CDR1 SGHKS and CDR2 YYEKEE come from the germline V gene (reference sequence). This CDR3 spans 16 amino acids. The CDR3 reads CASSRKAGAGTDTQYF. Written as DNA, the CDR3 is TGTGCCAGCAGCCGTAAAGCGGGGGCGGGCACAGATACGCAGTATTTT.

This clone was seen once. This chain joins TRBV28 and TRBJ1-2; tentative D call: TRBD1 (5 bases). With 6 bases removed from V and 7 bases from J, the gap between germline ends came to 21 bases. This CDR3 comprises 15 residues. CDR1 is MDHEN, CDR2 SYDVKM, per germline. This chain's CDR3 is CASRTVGGGVGGYTF. As DNA, the CDR3 is TGTGCCAGCAGGACGGTGGGGGGAGGTGTAGGTGGCTACACCTTC.

This chain links TRBV6-6 with TRBJ2-5; TRBD2 aligns across 7 bases. Germline-derived CDR1 and CDR2 are MNHNY and SVGAGI (reference sequence). The trim removed 6 bases at V and 7 bases at J, leaving 17 bases unmatched. The CDR3 consists of 16 residues. The CDR3 here is CASSERGRQSVGTQYF. The CDR3 nucleotides are TGTGCCAGCAGCGAGCGGGGACGGCAGAGCGTGGGGACCCAGTACTTC.

The chain has TRBV28 and TRBJ1-6; D is unresolved. V lost 4 bases and J lost 0, with 7 bases in between. The CDR3 has 15 residues. Germline V lookup: CDR1 MDHEN, CDR2 SYDVKM. DNA of the CDR3: TGTGCCAGCAGTTCTCTCGTCTCCTATAATTCACCCCTCCACTTT. Its translation is CASSSLVSYNSPLHF.

This clone turned up a few times. The V and J genes are TRBV20-1 and TRBJ1-6, with TRBD1 identical over 9 bases. Per the germline V gene, CDR1 is DFQATT and CDR2 is SNEGSKA (reference sequence). The CDR3 contains 13 residues. V lost 3 bases and J lost 8; bases outside the gene matches: 2. This CDR3 reads CSASRDRDSPLHF. The CDR3 region has the DNA TGCAGTGCTAGTCGGGACAGGGATTCACCCCTCCACTTT.

The chain couples TRBV7-2 to TRBJ2-7, with 9 bases identical to TRBD1. CDR3 length equals 13 residues. Germline assignment: CDR1 SGHTA and CDR2 FQGNSA. Germline trimming cut 11 bases from V and 5 bases from J; bases unmatched to any gene: 10. CDR3 nucleotides: TGTGCCTCTGGACGGGACAGGGCCGACGAGCAGTACTTC. Translated, it gives CASGRDRADEQYF.

The genes are TRBV18 and TRBJ1-5, with TRBD1 identical over 9 bases. The CDR3 loop spans 16 amino acids. V shed 3 bases and J 7 bases; nucleotides not matched to a gene: 10. CDR1 and CDR2 (germline): KGHSH, LQKENI. The DNA of the CDR3 is TGTGCCAGCTCACCTCGGGACAGGGTAGATGGGCAGCCCCAGCATTTT. The encoded protein is CASSPRDRVDGQPQHF.

The V and J genes are TRBV6-4 and TRBJ1-2, with D perhaps matching TRBD1 (6 bases). CDR1 and CDR2 from the germline V gene are MRHNA and SNTAGT. With 5 bases removed from V and 6 bases from J, the gap between germline ends came to 13 bases. This CDR3 spans 13 amino acids. The CDR3 reads CASSSTGLDGYTF. CDR3 coding DNA: TGTGCCAGCAGTTCAACAGGGTTGGATGGCTACACCTTC.

The chain joins TRBV9 to TRBJ1-6; tentative D call: TRBD1 (5 bases). From germline, CDR1 is SGDLS and CDR2 YYNGEE. The CDR3 totals 15 residues. V was pared by 3 bases and J by 7 bases, with 14 bases between. The CDR3 DNA reads as TGTGCCAGCAGCGGGACACTTGGGGGGAATTCACCCCTCCACTTT. The encoded protein is CASSGTLGGNSPLHF.

In this sample, this clone turned up a few times. CDR3 loop: CASSIDRDDYNEQFF. DNA of the CDR3: TGTGCCAGCAGTATAGACAGGGATGACTACAATGAGCAGTTCTTC. The chain links TRBV6-5 to TRBJ2-1, with TRBD1 matching 7 bases. V lost 5 bases to trimming and J lost 3 bases; unmatched junction nucleotides: 7. CDR1 and CDR2 from the germline V gene are MNHEY and SVGAGI. This CDR3 contains 15 residues.

The chain combines TRBV7-9 with TRBJ1-1, with TRBD1 identical over 10 bases. The CDR3 extends over 14 amino acids. CDR1 and CDR2 (germline): SEHNR, FQNEAQ (reference sequence). The junction had 3 bases not matched to a gene; V was cut back by 2 bases and J by 6 bases. The CDR3 spells CASSLTGTGAEAFF. Here the CDR3 DNA reads TGTGCCAGCAGCTTAACCGGGACAGGGGCTGAAGCTTTCTTT.

The genes are TRBV28 and TRBJ1-3; maybe TRBD1 (5 bases). The CDR3 spans 15 residues. Trimming left V 8 bases short and J 2 bases short, with 16 bases between. Germline CDR1 and CDR2: MDHEN and SYDVKM. As DNA, the CDR3 is TGTGCCAGCCTTCGGGGGGGGATAGCTGGAAACACCATATATTTT. Translated: CASLRGGIAGNTIYF.

CDR3 in amino acids: CAISESGWGANEKLFF. The CDR3 coding sequence is TGTGCCATCAGTGAGTCGGGCTGGGGAGCTAATGAAAAACTGTTTTTT. V and J are TRBV10-3 and TRBJ1-4; D is undetermined. Germline V gene lookup returns CDR1 ENHRY and CDR2 SYGVKD. V was trimmed by 0 bases and J by 3 bases, leaving 11 bases between them. The CDR3 contains 16 residues.

The chain combines TRBV7-2 with TRBJ1-6, with D perhaps matching TRBD1 (6 bases). CDR3 size: 15 residues. Between the trimmed V and J ends, which lost 6 bases and 8 bases, there was a span of 17 bases. The germline V gene has CDR1 SGHTA and CDR2 FQGNSA. CDR3 sequence (DNA): TGTGCCAGCAGGGCGCAGGGGTTCGTTGATTCACCCCTCCACTTT. This codes for CASRAQGFVDSPLHF.

The rearrangement links TRBV11-2 to TRBJ1-1; 7 bases map to TRBD1. This CDR3 contains 15 residues. Germline-derived CDR1 and CDR2 are SGHAT and FQNNGV. The V and J ends lost 1 base and 0 bases, in that order; junction bases with no gene match: 2. The CDR3 sequence is CASSLGTGMNTEAFF. In DNA form, the CDR3 reads TGTGCCAGCAGCTTAGGGACAGGCATGAACACTGAAGCTTTCTTT. The full variable domain, rest sourced from reference TRBV11-2 and TRBJ1-1, is EAGVAQSPRYKIIEKRQSVAFWCNPISGHATLYWYQQILGQGPKLLIQFQNNGVVDDSQLPKDRFSAERLKGVDSTLKIQPAKLEDSAVYLCASSLGTGMNTEAFFGQGTRLTVV.

The chain employs TRBV5-4 and TRBJ1-1, with 7 bases aligning to TRBD1. The CDR3 spans 15 residues. Losses at the gene ends were 4 bases for V and 0 bases for J; bases not matched to a gene: 6. Germline V gene data show CDR1 as SGHNT and CDR2 as YYREEE (reference sequence). This CDR3 is CASSPTGVLNTEAFF. The CDR3 coding sequence is TGTGCCAGCAGCCCCACAGGGGTCCTGAACACTGAAGCTTTCTTT.

The V gene is TRBV3-1 (or the pseudogene TRBV3-2), the J gene TRBJ2-3; TRBD2 matches 11 bases. Per germline, CDR1 LGHDT and CDR2 YNNKEL (reference sequence). J gave up 4 bases and V 4 bases, and 10 bases lay outside the gene matches. The CDR3 is 17 amino acids. In nucleotides, the CDR3 is TGTGCCAGCAGCCTTGAAATAGCGGGGGGGCGTCCAGATACGCAGTATTTT. Its protein product is CASSLEIAGGRPDTQYF.

J is TRBJ2-3 and V is TRBV21-1; TRBD2, the D gene given by the table, was not confirmed from the DNA. TRBV21-1 is a pseudogene locus. The CDR3 sequence is 19 residues long. The CDR3, as DNA: TGTGCCAGCAGCAAGGCGAATCAGGGGACTAGCGGGAATAGGGATACGCAGTATTTT. It translates to CASSKANQGTSGNRDTQYF.